This TCR beta chain was profiled in a study of shared clonotypes between healthy human individuals. Study context: Per donor, three plates held CD4 naive cells, three held CD4 memory, two held CD8 naive and one held CD8 memory.

In regard to this clone: Antigen: not known.

Study results and caveats: In several donors, around 5.5% of naive CD4 clonotypes appeared in common. As a rule, naive subsets had a larger estimated richness than memory subsets.

TCRdb's copy holds only in-frame clones and misses some; the assay was immunoSEQ multiplex PCR. The table lists about 870,000 clones, about 92% of them singletons. This CDR3 contains 12 residues. In germline, CDR1 is SGHAT, CDR2 FQNNGV. V gave up 1 base and J gave up 5 bases, with 6 bases separating them. Naive CD8 cells comprised CD45RO-negative, CCR7-positively selected cells, excluding terminally differentiated effector memory CD45RA+ cells. Every donor was a Caucasian adult from Nashville, Tennessee. The specimen sequenced was naive CD8+ T cells sorted from blood. The TCR sequence derives from a man aged 25 to 45 in good health. The V and J genes are TRBV11-2 and TRBJ2-7; D is unclear. This CDR3 reads CASSLGTNEQYF. The CDR3 DNA is TGTGCCAGCAGCTTAGGGACGAACGAGCAGTACTTC.